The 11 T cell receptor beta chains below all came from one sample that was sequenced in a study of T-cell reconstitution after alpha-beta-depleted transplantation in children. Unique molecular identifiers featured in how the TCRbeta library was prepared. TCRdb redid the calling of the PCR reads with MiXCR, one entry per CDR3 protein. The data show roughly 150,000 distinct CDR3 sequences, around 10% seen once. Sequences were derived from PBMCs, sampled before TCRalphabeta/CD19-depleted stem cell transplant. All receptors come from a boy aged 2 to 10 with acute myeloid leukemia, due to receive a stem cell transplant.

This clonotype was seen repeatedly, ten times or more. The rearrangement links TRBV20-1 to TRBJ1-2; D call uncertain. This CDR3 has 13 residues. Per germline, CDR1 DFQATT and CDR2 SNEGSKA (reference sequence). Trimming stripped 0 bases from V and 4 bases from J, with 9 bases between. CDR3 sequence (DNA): TGCAGTGCTAGAGATGAACGAGGCTATGGCTACACCTTC. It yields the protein CSARDERGYGYTF.

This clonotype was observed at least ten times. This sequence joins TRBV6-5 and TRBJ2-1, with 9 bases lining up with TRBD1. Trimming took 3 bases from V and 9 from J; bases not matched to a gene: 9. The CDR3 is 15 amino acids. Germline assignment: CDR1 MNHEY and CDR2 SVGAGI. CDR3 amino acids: CASSYSDRGDGEQFF. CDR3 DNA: TGTGCCAGCAGTTATTCGGACAGGGGTGATGGTGAGCAGTTCTTC.

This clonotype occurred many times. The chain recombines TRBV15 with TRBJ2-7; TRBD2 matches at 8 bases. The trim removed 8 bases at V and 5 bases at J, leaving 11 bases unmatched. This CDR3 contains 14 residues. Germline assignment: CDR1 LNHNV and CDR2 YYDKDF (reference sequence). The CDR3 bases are TGTGCCACCGGGACGGGGGGGCCTTTCGACGAGCAGTACGTC. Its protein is CATGTGGPFDEQYV.

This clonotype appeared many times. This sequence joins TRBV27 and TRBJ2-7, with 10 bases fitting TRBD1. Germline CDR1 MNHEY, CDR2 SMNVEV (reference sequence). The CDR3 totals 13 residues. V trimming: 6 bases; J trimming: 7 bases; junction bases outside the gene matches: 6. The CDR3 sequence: CASSLRTGGEQYF. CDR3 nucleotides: TGTGCCAGCAGCCTCCGGACAGGGGGGGAGCAGTACTTC.

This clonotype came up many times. In nucleotides, the CDR3 is TGTGCCAGCAGCTTAGAAGGGGGAACGTGGTCCGGCTACACCTTC. Residues: CASSLEGGTWSGYTF. This chain joins TRBV7-8 and TRBJ1-2, with TRBD1 as a possible D gene (6 bases). The CDR3 consists of 15 residues. CDR1 is SGHVS, CDR2 FQNEAQ, per germline. V dropped 1 base and J dropped 8 bases, with 17 bases sitting between them.

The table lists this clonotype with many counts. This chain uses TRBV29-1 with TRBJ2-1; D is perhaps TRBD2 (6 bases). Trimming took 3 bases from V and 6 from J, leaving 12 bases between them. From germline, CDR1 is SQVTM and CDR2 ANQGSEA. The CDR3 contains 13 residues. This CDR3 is CSVDGGGVNEQFF. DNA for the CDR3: TGCAGCGTTGATGGTGGAGGGGTCAATGAGCAGTTCTTC.

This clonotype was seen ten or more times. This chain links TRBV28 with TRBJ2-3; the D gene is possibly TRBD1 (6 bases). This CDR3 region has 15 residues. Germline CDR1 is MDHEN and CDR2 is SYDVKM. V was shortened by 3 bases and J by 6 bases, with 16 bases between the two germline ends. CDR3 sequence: CASSFPDSKRDTQYF. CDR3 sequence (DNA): TGTGCCAGCAGTTTCCCGGACAGCAAGAGGGATACGCAGTATTTT.

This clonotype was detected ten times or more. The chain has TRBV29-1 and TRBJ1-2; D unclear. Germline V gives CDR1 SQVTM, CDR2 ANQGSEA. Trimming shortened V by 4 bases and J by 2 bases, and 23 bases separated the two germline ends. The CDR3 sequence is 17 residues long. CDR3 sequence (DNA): TGCAGCGTTGTACCAGAAGAAGTCTACCGGATAAACTATGGCTACACCTTC. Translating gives CSVVPEEVYRINYGYTF.

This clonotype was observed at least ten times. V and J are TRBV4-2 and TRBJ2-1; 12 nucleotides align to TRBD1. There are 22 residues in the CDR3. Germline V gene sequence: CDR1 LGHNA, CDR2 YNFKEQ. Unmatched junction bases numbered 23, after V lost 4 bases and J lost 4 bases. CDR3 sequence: CASSLGPGQGAFSVIKYNEQFF. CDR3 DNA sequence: TGTGCCAGCAGCCTTGGTCCGGGACAGGGGGCTTTTTCGGTTATTAAATACAATGAGCAGTTCTTC.

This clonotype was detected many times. The DNA for the CDR3 is TGTGCCAGTAGTGCCGAAGAGACCCAGTACTTC. Translation gives CASSAEETQYF. This chain joins TRBV19 and TRBJ2-5; D not certain. The CDR3 sequence is 11 residues long. The germline V and J ends were trimmed by 5 bases and 3 bases, with 4 bases remaining between them. Germline CDR1 LNHDA, CDR2 SQIVND (reference sequence).

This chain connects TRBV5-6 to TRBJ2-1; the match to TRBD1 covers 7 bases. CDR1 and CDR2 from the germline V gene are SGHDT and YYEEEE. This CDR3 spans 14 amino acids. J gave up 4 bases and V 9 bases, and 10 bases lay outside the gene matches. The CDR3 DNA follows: TGTGCCACGGTCCCCGGGACAGATTACAATGAGCAGTTCTTC. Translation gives CATVPGTDYNEQFF.